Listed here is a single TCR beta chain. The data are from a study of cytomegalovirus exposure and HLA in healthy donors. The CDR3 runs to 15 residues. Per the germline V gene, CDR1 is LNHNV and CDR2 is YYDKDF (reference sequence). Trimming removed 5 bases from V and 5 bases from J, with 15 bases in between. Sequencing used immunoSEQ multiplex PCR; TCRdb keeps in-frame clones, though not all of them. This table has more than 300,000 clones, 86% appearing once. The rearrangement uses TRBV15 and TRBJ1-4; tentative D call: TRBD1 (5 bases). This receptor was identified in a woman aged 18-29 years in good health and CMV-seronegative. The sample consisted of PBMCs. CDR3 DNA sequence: TGTGCCACCAGCGCGGGATTGGGACGGAATGAAAAACTGTTTTTT. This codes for CATSAGLGRNEKLFF.